The clone carrying this TCR beta chain was picked up many times. Its cognate antigen is unknown. The data are from a study of identical twins. Findings and caveats of the study: Beta clonotypes that were abundant in cord blood contained fewer insertions, a pattern absent from memory repertoires. The study found that models underestimated out-of-frame TCR alpha sharing in monozygotic twins.

With template switching, a universal primer site was added, and the cDNA carried unique molecular identifiers. A single record per CDR3 protein comes from TCRdb applying MiXCR to the 5' RACE reads. The sample lists 150,000 or so distinct CDR3 sequences, 3% to 4.5% occurring once. The CDR3 length is 16 residues. V lost 3 bases to trimming and J lost 5 bases, with 16 bases between them. The sequence came from a man between 18 and 29 years old in good health. V and J are TRBV12-3 or TRBV12-4 and TRBJ2-2; D perhaps matches TRBD2 (7 bases). Sequencing used memory T cells sorted from blood. CDR3 residues: CASSFTGGHLTGELFF. CDR3 sequence (DNA): TGTGCCAGCAGTTTTACCGGGGGGCACCTTACCGGGGAGCTGTTTTTT.